Following are 16 T cell receptor beta chains from one sample sequenced in a study of blood T cells in healthy people across ages. With a J-beta primer mix and a sample-barcoded 5' primer, a second PCR ran roughly 6 to 12 cycles. TCRdb recomputed calls from the 5' RACE reads with MiXCR, one row per CDR3 protein. The profile shows approximately 730,000 distinct CDR3 sequences, about 55% of them singletons. Sequenced: blood. The receptors were gathered from a man at least 80 years old in good health.

This chain joins TRBV6-5 and TRBJ2-5; 9 bases match TRBD1. The germline V gene has CDR1 MNHEY and CDR2 SVGAGI. This CDR3 comprises 17 residues. V lost 0 bases to trimming and J lost 2 bases; unmatched junction nucleotides: 7. The CDR3 sequence: CASSYSVPGTGQETQYF. CDR3 nucleotide sequence: TGTGCCAGCAGTTACTCGGTCCCCGGGACAGGGCAAGAGACCCAGTACTTC.

The chain is built from TRBV11-2 and TRBJ2-3; D might be TRBD1 (6 bases). The CDR3 sequence is 15 residues long. Per the germline V gene, CDR1 is SGHAT and CDR2 is FQNNGV. Trimming removed 8 bases from V and 1 base from J, with 16 bases in between. The DNA for the CDR3 is TGTGCCAGCGAACAGGGCCCGGAGGGCACAGATACGCAGTATTTT. Translating it yields CASEQGPEGTDTQYF.

The genes are TRBV29-1 and TRBJ2-1; a possible D gene is TRBD2 (6 bases). V lost 7 bases, J lost 8 bases, and 12 bases lay in between. This CDR3 is 11 amino acids long. In germline, CDR1 is SQVTM, CDR2 ANQGSEA. The CDR3 coding sequence is TGCAGCGGCCGCGGGGCGGATGAGCAGTTCTTC. Translating it yields CSGRGADEQFF.

This sequence joins TRBV24-1 and TRBJ1-5; D unresolved. The CDR3 runs 12 residues. Germline V gene data show CDR1 as KGHDR and CDR2 as SFDVKD. Trimming left V 5 bases short and J 3 bases short, with 4 bases between. DNA for the CDR3: TGTGCCACCAGTGCGAACAATCAGCCCCAGCATTTT. Translated: CATSANNQPQHF.

CDR3 residues: CASSLFSTDTQYF. In nucleotides, the CDR3 is TGCGCCAGCAGCTTGTTTAGCACAGATACGCAGTATTTT. The chain joins TRBV5-1 to TRBJ2-3; D is undetermined. CDR1 is SGHRS and CDR2 is YFSETQ in the germline V gene. Trimming cost V 1 base and J 0 bases, with 3 bases left between them. The length of the CDR3 is 13 residues.

This clonotype has just a few counts. CDR3 DNA: TGCGCCAGCAGCTTCTTCGGCGGGAGAGGGAGCAATGAGCAGTTCTTC. Encoded protein: CASSFFGGRGSNEQFF. The rearrangement links TRBV5-1 to TRBJ2-1; 7 nucleotides match TRBD2. CDR3 size: 16 residues. The V segment lost 2 bases and the J segment 6 bases; nucleotides outside the gene matches: 11. From germline, CDR1 is SGHRS and CDR2 YFSETQ.

The chain joins TRBV29-1 to TRBJ2-1, with D possibly TRBD1 on 7 matching bases. V was trimmed by 3 bases and J by 8 bases, leaving 17 bases between them. Germline CDR1 SQVTM, CDR2 ANQGSEA. This CDR3 is built from 14 residues. CDR3 in amino acids: CSVEGGRGKDEQFF. For the CDR3, the DNA is TGCAGCGTTGAGGGGGGCAGGGGGAAAGATGAGCAGTTCTTC.

This clonotype has a handful of counts. This sequence joins TRBV20-1 and TRBJ1-2, with D unclear. Per the germline V gene, CDR1 is DFQATT and CDR2 is SNEGSKA (reference sequence). This CDR3 contains 14 residues. Deletions cut 6 bases from V and 0 bases from J, with 14 bases between. CDR3 region: CSAEHRPPNYGYTF. Written as DNA, the CDR3 is TGCAGTGCGGAACACCGCCCCCCTAACTATGGCTACACCTTC.

Points on this clonotype: The junction and the germline gene differ at one end; a read error may be behind it. V gene TRBV7-2 combines with J gene TRBJ2-5; a weak D match, TRBD2 (6 bases). CDR1 is SGHTA, CDR2 FQGNSA, per germline. The CDR3 runs 16 residues. CDR3 sequence: CACSRGRSGTQETQYF. CDR3 DNA sequence: TGTGCCTGCAGCCGGGGGAGATCCGGGACGCAAGAGACCCAGTACTTC. Full variable domain (missing parts from reference TRBV7-2 and TRBJ2-5): GAGVSQSPSNKVTEKGKDVELRCDPISGHTALYWYRQSLGQGLEFLIYFQGNSAPDKSGLPSDRFSAERTGGSVSTLTIQRTQQEDSAVYLCACSRGRSGTQETQYFGPGTRLLVL.

V usage is TRBV29-1 and J usage is TRBJ2-1; TRBD2 agrees at 10 bases. CDR1 and CDR2 (germline): SQVTM, ANQGSEA. The V segment lost 6 bases and the J segment 8 bases; nucleotides outside the gene matches: 10. The CDR3 has 14 residues. The CDR3 DNA is TGCAGCGTCGAGACTAGCGGGCTGAACTATGAGCAGTTCTTC. Translation gives CSVETSGLNYEQFF.

This clonotype came up a few times. The V and J genes are TRBV2 and TRBJ2-3; no clear D gene. V was trimmed by 7 bases and J by 0 bases, leaving 2 bases between them. Germline lookup yields CDR1 SNHLY and CDR2 FYNNEI. The CDR3 consists of 11 residues. CDR3 in amino acids: CASTSTDTQYF. In DNA, the CDR3 is TGTGCCAGCACTAGCACAGATACGCAGTATTTT.

This clonotype was detected only a few times. This chain connects TRBV6-5 to TRBJ2-7; D is unclear. The germline V and J ends were trimmed by 0 bases and 5 bases, with 11 bases remaining between them. Germline-derived CDR1 and CDR2 are MNHEY and SVGAGI. The CDR3 loop spans 14 amino acids. The CDR3: CASSYSIFPDEQYF. The CDR3 bases are TGTGCCAGCAGTTACTCGATCTTTCCTGACGAGCAGTACTTC.

The J gene is TRBJ2-3, the V gene TRBV12-3 or TRBV12-4; no firm D call. The CDR3 covers 16 residues. V shed 6 bases and J shed 14 bases, with 30 bases lying between them. The CDR3 sequence is CASSFSSEDEHRYAYF. The DNA of the CDR3 is TGTGCCAGCAGCTTTTCCTCCGAGGACGAACACAGATACGCGTATTTT.

This clonotype was detected a few times. J is TRBJ2-1 and V is TRBV5-1; D is tentatively TRBD1 or TRBD2 (5 bases each). Germline-derived CDR1 and CDR2 are SGHRS and YFSETQ. This CDR3 is built from 15 residues. V was pared by 0 bases and J by 4 bases, with 11 bases between. CDR3 sequence reads: CASSLGGSEYNEQFF. CDR3 sequence (DNA): TGCGCCAGCAGCTTGGGGGGGTCGGAATACAATGAGCAGTTCTTC.

This sequence joins TRBV6-6 and TRBJ2-3; TRBD1 agrees at 7 bases. The germline CDR1 and CDR2 sequences are MNHNY and SVGAGI (reference sequence). The J segment lost 0 bases and the V segment lost 11 bases, leaving 5 bases of the junction unmatched. The CDR3 spans 13 residues. CDR3 loop: CAGRDSSTDTQYF. DNA for the CDR3: TGTGCCGGCCGGGACAGCAGCACAGATACGCAGTATTTT.

The chain joins TRBV6-1 to TRBJ1-5; D may be TRBD1 (5 bases). The V end lost 0 bases, the J end lost 3 bases, and 9 bases lay between the germline ends. This CDR3 spans 15 amino acids. Germline CDR1 MNHNS, CDR2 SASEGT. CDR3 bases: TGTGCCAGCAGTGAAGCGGGCGGACACAATCAGCCCCAGCATTTT. The encoded protein is CASSEAGGHNQPQHF.